This T cell receptor (beta chain) originates from a study of cytomegalovirus exposure and HLA in healthy donors. Study-level points and caveats: The study designated 150 to 200 TCR beta chains cytomegalovirus-associated. TCR sequences were mostly rare, though some public TCRs occurred in many donors.

CDR3 size: 14 residues. The ends were cut back, 5 bases at V and 2 bases at J, with 14 bases in the middle. Germline V lookup: CDR1 GTSNPN, CDR2 SVGIG (reference sequence). Sequencing used immunoSEQ multiplex PCR; TCRdb keeps in-frame clones, though not all of them. The data hold roughly 270,000 clones, with approximately 87% observed a single time. While the first cohort had over 650 subjects, the donors belonged to the separate validation cohort of about 120 subjects. Comment on this clone: Its antigen remains unidentified.

This rearrangement joins TRBV30 to TRBJ2-3; perhaps TRBD2 as D (5 bases). The material sequenced was PBMCs. The source of this sequence is a woman aged 18-30 years in good health and CMV-seronegative. DNA for the CDR3: TGTGCCTGGTATAGCGCGCAGACCACAGATACGCAGTATTTT. Protein sequence: CAWYSAQTTDTQYF. Full variable domain (outside the CDR3, taken from reference TRBV30 and TRBJ2-3): SQTIHQWPATLVQPVGSPLSLECTVEGTSNPNLYWYRQAAGRGLQLLFYSVGIGQISSEVPQNLSASRPQDRQFILSSKKLLLSDSGFYLCAWYSAQTTDTQYFGPGTRLTVL.